The present T cell receptor (beta chain) was sequenced within a study of blood T cell repertoires in COVID-19. Turning to the study itself: Samples came from the United States, Italy and Spain, spanning acute and convalescent COVID-19. T cells, B-cell-depleted T cells, or PBMCs provided the cDNA or gDNA that served as material.

Authors' processing steps: Amplification of reference gene primers provided the estimated nucleated cell counts. Assay used: immunoSEQ multiplex PCR; TCRdb lists only in-frame clones, some missing. V and J calls and clone size are given by that table; D and trimming were obtained from the DNA. The table shows over 60,000 clones, with approximately 79% occurring only once. This CDR3 spans 13 amino acids. In germline, CDR1 is MNHNY, CDR2 SVGAGI (reference sequence). Deletions cut 2 bases from V and 2 bases from J, with 7 bases between. This TCR came from an elderly man with active COVID-19. Sequencing was performed on peripheral blood. The chain has TRBV6-6 and TRBJ2-7, with D possibly being TRBD2 (5 bases). Here the CDR3 reads CASSYAGAYEQYF. CDR3 DNA sequence: TGTGCCAGCAGTTACGCGGGTGCCTACGAGCAGTACTTC.